This entry lists 28 T cell receptor beta chains sequenced from one sample in a study of blood T cell repertoires in COVID-19. Some clones are missing from TCRdb's copy, which holds only in-frame ones; the method was immunoSEQ multiplex PCR. In the table there are about 190,000 clones, less than 90% of which are singletons. The sample comprised peripheral blood. These TCRs come from a woman aged 40 to 50 with acute or convalescent COVID-19.

This clone has just one count. The CDR3, as DNA: TGTGCCACCGCGGGGCTGGCTGGGGCCAACGTCCTGACTTTC. Its protein is CATAGLAGANVLTF. This chain joins TRBV4-2 and TRBJ2-6; D might be TRBD2 (6 bases). This CDR3 is 14 amino acids long. Germline-derived CDR1 and CDR2 are LGHNA and YNFKEQ. V was pared by 10 bases and J by 2 bases, with 12 bases between.

This clone was seen a handful of times. The CDR3 DNA reads TGTGCCAGCAAACCTACCAGGGCAGATACGCAGTATTTT. This gives the protein CASKPTRADTQYF. The rearrangement uses TRBV27 and TRBJ2-3; a weak D match, TRBD1 (5 bases). The CDR3 contains 13 residues. In germline, CDR1 is MNHEY, CDR2 SMNVEV (reference sequence). Trimming cost V 7 bases and J 4 bases, with 12 bases left between them.

This chain links TRBV30 with TRBJ2-1, with D tentatively TRBD2 (7 bases). Looked up from germline, CDR1 is GTSNPN and CDR2 is SVGIG (reference sequence). This CDR3 is 13 amino acids long. V was shortened by 0 bases and J by 10 bases, with 13 bases between the two germline ends. The CDR3 coding sequence is TGTGCCTGGAGTGTAAGGGGGGGACCCGAGCAGTTCTTC. As protein: CAWSVRGGPEQFF.

The CDR3 sequence: CASSKWDIRRTEAFF. CDR3 bases: TGTGCCAGTAGTAAATGGGACATCCGGCGGACTGAAGCTTTCTTT. This rearrangement joins TRBV19 to TRBJ1-1; maybe TRBD1 (6 bases). Germline CDR1 is LNHDA and CDR2 is SQIVND (reference sequence). V gave up 4 bases and J gave up 5 bases, with 17 bases separating them. The CDR3 sequence is 15 residues long. Using reference TRBV19 and TRBJ1-1 for the parts outside the CDR3, the full variable domain is DGGITQSPKYLFRKEGQNVTLSCEQNLNHDAMYWYRQDPGQGLRLIYYSQIVNDFQKGDIAEGYSVSREKKESFPLTVTSAQKNPTAFYLCASSKWDIRRTEAFFGQGTRLTVV.

The chain is built from TRBV6-5 and TRBJ2-7, with 11 nucleotides matching TRBD2. CDR1 is MNHEY, CDR2 SVGAGI, per germline. There are 15 residues in the CDR3. With 0 bases clipped from V and 6 bases from J, the junction kept 4 bases outside the gene matches. CDR3 sequence (DNA): TGTGCCAGCAGTTACTCGAGACTAGCGGGACCCGAGCAGTACTTC. Residues: CASSYSRLAGPEQYF.

Points on this clone: The same CDR3 also results from other DNA sequences found in this sample. V is TRBV3-1 (or the pseudogene TRBV3-2) and J is TRBJ1-2; possible D gene TRBD1, 5 bases. This CDR3 has 12 residues. The V and J ends lost 4 bases and 5 bases respectively, with 8 bases between them. Germline lookup yields CDR1 LGHDT and CDR2 YNNKEL (reference sequence). The CDR3 protein is CASSPGDYGYTF. The CDR3 nucleotides read TGTGCCAGCAGCCCGGGGGATTATGGCTACACCTTC.

Here the CDR3 reads CATSDAQGLQPQHF. In nucleotides, the CDR3 is TGTGCCACCAGTGATGCTCAGGGACTTCAGCCCCAGCATTTT. V and J are TRBV24-1 and TRBJ1-5; tentatively, D is TRBD1 (5 bases). In germline, CDR1 is KGHDR, CDR2 SFDVKD. With 3 bases removed from V and 6 bases from J, the gap between germline ends came to 11 bases. The CDR3 spans 14 residues.

V is TRBV24-1 and J is TRBJ2-5; 16 nucleotides match TRBD2. Trimming took 4 bases from V and 2 from J; bases not matched to a gene: 0. This CDR3 is 16 amino acids long. Germline CDR1 is KGHDR and CDR2 is SFDVKD. DNA of the CDR3: TGTGCCACCAGTGAGGGACTAGCGGGAGGGCAAGAGACCCAGTACTTC. Its protein product is CATSEGLAGGQETQYF.

This clone was found many times. V is TRBV6-5 and J is TRBJ1-5; possible D gene TRBD1, 5 bases. V gave up 5 bases and J gave up 2 bases, with 13 bases separating them. CDR3 length: 15 amino acids. The germline V gene encodes CDR1 MNHEY and CDR2 SVGAGI. The CDR3 sequence is CASSTTGGGNQPQHF. DNA of the CDR3: TGTGCCAGCAGTACAACAGGCGGAGGCAATCAGCCCCAGCATTTT.

J is TRBJ1-1 and V is TRBV5-3; D call uncertain. TRBV5-3 is sorted into the ORF group, with uncertain function. The CDR3 loop spans 15 amino acids. Trimming removed 0 bases from V and 2 bases from J, with 11 bases in between. CDR3 residues: CARSLAETVNTEAFF. CDR3 DNA: TGTGCCAGAAGCTTGGCTGAAACAGTTAACACTGAAGCTTTCTTT.

The chain links TRBV10-3 to TRBJ2-3; 8 bases are a match to TRBD2. The V segment lost 8 bases and the J segment 10 bases; nucleotides outside the gene matches: 14. Germline CDR1 is ENHRY and CDR2 is SYGVKD. The CDR3 is made up of 14 amino acids. The DNA for the CDR3 is TGTGCCATCTCCCGGGGGGGCCTTCCCATAGCGCAGTATTTT. Its translation: CAISRGGLPIAQYF.

This chain uses TRBV19 with TRBJ2-2, with 7 bases identical to TRBD2. The V and J ends lost 7 bases and 6 bases, in that order; junction bases with no gene match: 14. The germline V gene encodes CDR1 LNHDA and CDR2 SQIVND (reference sequence). The CDR3 loop spans 16 amino acids. CDR3 in DNA: TGTGCCAGTAACCTAGCGGCTTCCTGGGGGGCCGGGGAGCTGTTTTTT. Translating it yields CASNLAASWGAGELFF.

The chain carries TRBV15 and TRBJ1-6; 9 bases align to TRBD1. V lost 3 bases and J lost 8; bases outside the gene matches: 8. The CDR3 is 16 amino acids. Germline CDR1 is LNHNV and CDR2 is YYDKDF (reference sequence). CDR3 amino acids: CATSSYRGLVDSPLHF. Written as DNA, the CDR3 is TGTGCCACCAGCAGTTACAGGGGGCTAGTGGATTCACCCCTCCACTTT. The entire variable domain, with the rest obtained from reference TRBV15 and TRBJ1-6, is as follows: DAMVIQNPRYQVTQFGKPVTLSCSQTLNHNVMYWYQQKSSQAPKLLFHYYDKDFNNEADTPDNFQSRRPNTSFCFLDIRSPGLGDTAMYLCATSSYRGLVDSPLHFGNGTRLTVT.

The chain employs TRBV7-2 and TRBJ1-1; 8 positions match TRBD1. V was clipped by 1 base and J by 11 bases; unmatched bases: 9. The V gene's germline CDR1 is SGHTA and CDR2 FQGNSA. This CDR3 has 14 amino acids. The CDR3: CASSLDRTGRRAFF. The CDR3 bases are TGTGCCAGCAGCTTAGACCGGACAGGGAGGAGGGCTTTCTTT.

This chain joins TRBV6-6 and TRBJ1-3; possible D gene TRBD1, 6 bases. The V and J ends lost 6 bases and 4 bases respectively, with 31 bases between them. Germline V CDR1 and CDR2: MNHNY, SVGAGI (reference sequence). The CDR3 consists of 20 residues. Here the CDR3 DNA reads TGTGCCAGCAGGCGACGCAACTTTTGGTCCGGGACAACTCTGGGAAACACCATATATTTT. Encoded protein: CASRRRNFWSGTTLGNTIYF.

This chain uses TRBV24-1 with TRBJ2-7; tentatively, D is TRBD1 (5 bases). The CDR3 loop spans 13 amino acids. The germline CDR1 and CDR2 sequences are KGHDR and SFDVKD. The V and J ends lost 4 bases and 2 bases respectively, with 8 bases between them. The CDR3 loop is CATSESGTYEQYF. CDR3 coding DNA: TGTGCCACCAGTGAGTCAGGGACCTACGAGCAGTACTTC.

The chain employs TRBV10-3 and TRBJ1-1; perhaps TRBD1 as D (5 bases). The germline CDR1 and CDR2 sequences are ENHRY and SYGVKD. V lost 10 bases and J 4 bases, leaving 16 bases between the germline ends. The CDR3 contains 13 residues. DNA of the CDR3: TGTGCCACACAAAAAACGGGGGGCACTGAAGCTTTCTTT. It yields the protein CATQKTGGTEAFF.

The sample holds one count of this clone. This rearrangement joins TRBV5-4 to TRBJ2-3; D is ambiguous. Looked up from germline, CDR1 is SGHNT and CDR2 is YYREEE (reference sequence). Trimming stripped 6 bases from V and 3 bases from J, with 8 bases between. There are 12 residues in the CDR3. The CDR3 region is CASTPGTDTQYF. For the CDR3, the DNA is TGTGCCAGCACCCCCGGGACAGATACGCAGTATTTT. Using reference TRBV5-4 and TRBJ2-3 for the parts outside the CDR3, the full variable domain is ETGVTQSPTHLIKTRGQQVTLRCSSQSGHNTVSWYQQALGQGPQFIFQYYREEENGRGNFPPRFSGLQFPNYSSELNVNALELDDSALYLCASTPGTDTQYFGPGTRLTVL.

This clone was recorded once. The CDR3 coding sequence is TGTGCCAGCAGTGACTCCCGCGGGGGTAGCACAGATACGCAGTATTTT. It codes for CASSDSRGGSTDTQYF. The V call is TRBV6-4, the J call TRBJ2-3, with TRBD2 identical over 7 bases. CDR3 length: 16 amino acids. Germline V gene data show CDR1 as MRHNA and CDR2 as SNTAGT. With V trimmed by 0 bases and J by 0 bases, 3 bases remained unmatched.

The chain has TRBV4-1 and TRBJ1-2; 8 nucleotides align to TRBD1. From germline, CDR1 is MGHRA and CDR2 YSYEKL. J was trimmed by 3 bases and V by 1 base; bases with no gene match: 16. The CDR3 length is 19 residues. The CDR3 nucleotides are TGCGCCAGCAGCCAAGTGGGGGGCTTACGGGCAGGGGGCGACTATGGCTACACCTTC. It is translated as CASSQVGGLRAGGDYGYTF.

This clone was seen a single time. The CDR3 protein is CASSRGGSESPLHF. The DNA for the CDR3 is TGTGCCAGTAGTAGGGGTGGGAGCGAATCACCCCTCCACTTT. The genes are TRBV19 and TRBJ1-6; D is unresolved. Trimming pared 4 bases from V and 10 bases from J, leaving 14 bases between. The CDR3 consists of 14 residues. Looked up from germline, CDR1 is LNHDA and CDR2 is SQIVND (reference sequence).

The rearrangement uses TRBV11-2 and TRBJ2-7, with TRBD1 identical over 7 bases. The trim removed 4 bases at V and 2 bases at J, leaving 5 bases unmatched. The CDR3 runs 14 residues. Germline values: CDR1 SGHAT, CDR2 FQNNGV. CDR3: CASSSGQSAYEQYF. The CDR3 nucleotides are TGTGCCAGCAGCTCGGGACAGTCAGCCTACGAGCAGTACTTC.

V gene TRBV6-4 combines with J gene TRBJ2-3; 8 bases are shared with TRBD1. CDR3 length: 16 amino acids. V was clipped by 0 bases and J by 4 bases; unmatched bases: 6. The V gene's germline CDR1 is MRHNA and CDR2 SNTAGT. The CDR3 here is CASSDSATGGPDTQYF. CDR3 nucleotide sequence: TGTGCCAGCAGTGACTCCGCCACAGGGGGGCCAGATACGCAGTATTTT.

The CDR3 reads CASSHGTANQPQHF. CDR3 coding DNA: TGTGCCAGCAGCCACGGGACAGCCAATCAGCCCCAGCATTTT. The V and J genes are TRBV28 and TRBJ1-5, with 7 bases lining up with TRBD1. Germline CDR1 is MDHEN and CDR2 is SYDVKM. The CDR3 totals 14 residues. The V segment lost 6 bases and the J segment 3 bases; nucleotides outside the gene matches: 5.

The chain recombines TRBV5-1 with TRBJ1-4; 9 bases line up with TRBD1. CDR3 size: 15 residues. Germline values: CDR1 SGHRS, CDR2 YFSETQ. Losses at the gene ends were 4 bases for V and 2 bases for J; bases not matched to a gene: 3. The CDR3 loop reads CASSLTGGTNEKLFF. CDR3 DNA: TGCGCCAGCAGCCTGACAGGGGGGACTAATGAAAAACTGTTTTTT.

The rearrangement uses TRBV6-5 and TRBJ2-5; 8 bases agree with TRBD2. The length of the CDR3 is 15 residues. Per the germline V gene, CDR1 is MNHEY and CDR2 is SVGAGI. Trimming at V came to 6 bases and at J to 0 bases, leaving 6 bases not matched to a gene. The CDR3 nucleotides are TGTGCCAGCAGCCCGGGAGGGGTGTACCAAGAGACCCAGTACTTC. It encodes CASSPGGVYQETQYF.

As concerns this clone: Other DNA sequences in the same sample also yield this CDR3. J is TRBJ2-1 and V is TRBV28; D remains unclear. CDR1 MDHEN and CDR2 SYDVKM come from the germline V gene. The germline V and J ends were trimmed by 6 bases and 6 bases, with 6 bases remaining between them. The CDR3 runs to 11 residues. CDR3 DNA sequence: TGTGCCAGCAGCGGCGGCAATGAGCAGTTCTTC. Its translation is CASSGGNEQFF.

This clone was counted a single time. V and J are TRBV19 and TRBJ2-7; 12 bases line up with TRBD2. This CDR3 region has 15 residues. CDR1 and CDR2 from the germline V gene are LNHDA and SQIVND (reference sequence). The junction had 6 bases not matched to a gene; V was cut back by 6 bases and J by 3 bases. In nucleotides, the CDR3 is TGTGCCAGTAGCCCTAGCGGGAGGGCAATCTACGAGCAGTACTTC. Amino acid sequence: CASSPSGRAIYEQYF.